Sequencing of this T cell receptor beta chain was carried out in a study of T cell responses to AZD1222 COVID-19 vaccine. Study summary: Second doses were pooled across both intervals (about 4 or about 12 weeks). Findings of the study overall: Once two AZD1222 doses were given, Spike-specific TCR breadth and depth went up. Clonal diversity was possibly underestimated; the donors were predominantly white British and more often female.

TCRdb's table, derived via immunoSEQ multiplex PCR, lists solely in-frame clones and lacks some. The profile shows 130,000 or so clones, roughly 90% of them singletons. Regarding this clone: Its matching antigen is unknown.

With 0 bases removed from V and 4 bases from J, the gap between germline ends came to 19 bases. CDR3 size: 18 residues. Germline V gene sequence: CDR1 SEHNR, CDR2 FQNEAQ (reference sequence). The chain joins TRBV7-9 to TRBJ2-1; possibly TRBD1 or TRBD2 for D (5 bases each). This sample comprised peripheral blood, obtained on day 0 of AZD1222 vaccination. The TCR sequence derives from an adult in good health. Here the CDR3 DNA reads TGTGCCAGCAGCTTAGCGGGATCTCGGGACCCAACATACAATGAGCAGTTCTTC. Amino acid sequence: CASSLAGSRDPTYNEQFF.